Listed below are T cell receptor beta chains from one sample, sequenced in a study of PD-L1 blockade in urothelial cancer. Sequenced by immunoSEQ multiplex PCR; TCRdb stores in-frame clones only, minus some. The sample holds about 46,000 clones, over 75% seen once. The material sequenced was PBMCs, taken around atezolizumab (anti-PD-L1) treatment. These TCRs come from a man between 50 and 59 years old with urothelial cancer. The CDR3 runs from the conserved cysteine through the conserved F or W. A D gene is named only where the DNA matches it firmly. A row's size may be missing; if present it is once, few, many or a size class.

J: TRBJ1-3; V: TRBV6-5; D: TRBD1; size: .; DNA: TGTGCCAGCAGGCCAGGACAGGGGCGAAACACCATATATTTT; CDR3: CASRPGQGRNTIYF
J: TRBJ2-3; V: TRBV6-4; D: .; size: .; DNA: TGTGCCAGCAGTGACTCGTCGGGGTCCAGCACAGATACGCAGTATTTT; CDR3: CASSDSSGSSTDTQYF
J: TRBJ2-5; V: TRBV21-1; D: .; size: .; DNA: TGTGCCAGCAGGGACAAACAAGAGACCCAGTACTTC; CDR3: CASRDKQETQYF
J: TRBJ1-1; V: TRBV18; D: .; size: .; DNA: TGTGCCAGCTCACGGGAGGGGAACACTGAAGCTTTCTTT; CDR3: CASSREGNTEAFF
J: TRBJ2-3; V: TRBV10-1; D: .; size: .; DNA: TGCGCCAGCAGTAGGGACTTATCTAGCACAGATACGCAGTATTTT; CDR3: CASSRDLSSTDTQYF
J: TRBJ2-7; V: TRBV10-2; D: .; size: .; DNA: TGCGCCAGCAGTAACAGTCTATTCACCTACGAGCAGTACTTC; CDR3: CASSNSLFTYEQYF
J: TRBJ2-2; V: TRBV11-3; D: TRBD1; size: once; DNA: TGTGCCAGCAGCTTGGGGCTGGGGACAGCGAACACCGGGGAGCTGTTTTTT; CDR3: CASSLGLGTANTGELFF
J: TRBJ2-1; V: TRBV12-5; D: .; size: once; DNA: TGTGCTAGTGGTTTTTTCTGGCCCAGTTCCAATGAGCAGTTCTTC; CDR3: CASGFFWPSSNEQFF
J: TRBJ2-1; V: TRBV20-1; D: .; size: .; DNA: TGCAGTGGGCAGCGGAGCAATGAGCAGTTCTTC; CDR3: CSGQRSNEQFF
J: TRBJ2-1; V: TRBV7-8; D: TRBD2; size: .; DNA: TGTGCCAGCAGCCCAACGGGGGGCTACAATGAGCAGTTCTTC; CDR3: CASSPTGGYNEQFF
J: TRBJ2-5; V: TRBV11-3; D: .; size: .; DNA: TGTGCCAGCAGCACTCAGGGGACCAGAGGAGAGACCCAGTACTTC; CDR3: CASSTQGTRGETQYF
J: TRBJ2-3; V: TRBV27; D: .; size: .; DNA: TGTGCCAGCAGTCCCCCGAGCGGCCGCACAGATACGCAGTATTTT; CDR3: CASSPPSGRTDTQYF
J: TRBJ1-6; V: TRBV6-1; D: .; size: .; DNA: TGTGCCAGCGCATACAACAGGGATAATTCACCCCTCCACTTT; CDR3: CASAYNRDNSPLHF
J: TRBJ2-5; V: TRBV7-8; D: TRBD1; size: .; DNA: TGTGCCAGCAGCTCCCAAAGGACAGGGGGCTCGGAGACCCAGTACTTC; CDR3: CASSSQRTGGSETQYF
J: TRBJ1-5; V: TRBV2; D: .; size: .; DNA: TGTGCCCTCGGGGGAAGCAATCAGCCCCAGCATTTT; CDR3: CALGGSNQPQHF
J: TRBJ1-6; V: TRBV7-6; D: .; size: .; DNA: TGTGCCAGCAGCCCAGCCTGGGGCAGCCCGAATTCACCCCTCCACTTT; CDR3: CASSPAWGSPNSPLHF
J: TRBJ2-1; V: TRBV6-5; D: .; size: .; DNA: TGTGCCAGCAGTCCTACAGGCTATGAGCAGTTCTTC; CDR3: CASSPTGYEQFF
J: TRBJ1-6; V: TRBV6-7; D: TRBD1; size: once; DNA: TGTGCCAGAAAACCTCCTAAGGGGGCGAAAGATAATTCACCCCTCCACTTT; CDR3: CARKPPKGAKDNSPLHF